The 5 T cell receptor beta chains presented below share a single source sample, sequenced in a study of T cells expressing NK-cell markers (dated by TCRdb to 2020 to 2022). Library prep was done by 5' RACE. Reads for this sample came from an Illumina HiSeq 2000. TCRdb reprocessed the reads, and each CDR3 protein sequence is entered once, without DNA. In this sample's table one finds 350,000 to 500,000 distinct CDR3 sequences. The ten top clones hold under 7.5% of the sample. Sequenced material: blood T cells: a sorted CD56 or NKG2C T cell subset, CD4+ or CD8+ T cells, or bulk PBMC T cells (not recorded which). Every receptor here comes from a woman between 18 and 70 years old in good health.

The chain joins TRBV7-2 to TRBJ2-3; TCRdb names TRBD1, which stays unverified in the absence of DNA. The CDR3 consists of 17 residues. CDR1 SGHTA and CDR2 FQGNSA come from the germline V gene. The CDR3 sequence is CASSIQPSGRGGDTQYF.

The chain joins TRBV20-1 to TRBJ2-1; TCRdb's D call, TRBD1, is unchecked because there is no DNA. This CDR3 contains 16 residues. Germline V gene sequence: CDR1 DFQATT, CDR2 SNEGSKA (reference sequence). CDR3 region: CSARDLGAGEYNEQFF.

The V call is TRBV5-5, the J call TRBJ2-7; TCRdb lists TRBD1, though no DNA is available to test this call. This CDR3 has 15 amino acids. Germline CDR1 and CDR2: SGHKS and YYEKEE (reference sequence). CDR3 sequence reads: CASSFSLAGQGEQYF.

CDR3 residues: CASSLQGTETQYF. V gene TRBV5-1 combines with J gene TRBJ2-5; TCRdb names TRBD1, which stays unverified in the absence of DNA. This CDR3 is built from 13 residues. Germline CDR1 SGHRS, CDR2 YFSETQ.

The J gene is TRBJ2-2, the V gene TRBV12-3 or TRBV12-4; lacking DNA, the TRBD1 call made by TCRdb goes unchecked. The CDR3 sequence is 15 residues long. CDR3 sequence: CASSFGGPGTGELFF.